What follows are 21 T cell receptor beta chains derived from one specimen sequenced in a study of T cell repertoires and HLA-DP antigens. For these receptors, no antigen is known. Produced via immunoSEQ multiplex PCR; TCRdb's table is partial and in-frame only. The sample contains approximately 90,000 clones, roughly nine tenths of which appear only once. The sample taken for sequencing was CD4+ T cells from PBMCs. These TCRs come from a man aged 50-59 years in good health and CMV-seronegative.

The rearrangement joins TRBV28 to TRBJ2-4; D gene ambiguous. V lost 5 bases and J 0 bases, leaving 11 bases between the germline ends. This CDR3 comprises 15 residues. CDR1 is MDHEN and CDR2 is SYDVKM in the germline V gene. The CDR3: CASSASDIAKNIQYF. The CDR3 nucleotides are TGTGCCAGCAGTGCCTCAGATATAGCCAAAAACATTCAGTACTTC.

The chain links TRBV6-5 to TRBJ2-5; the D gene is possibly TRBD1 (6 bases). Germline V gives CDR1 MNHEY, CDR2 SVGAGI. This CDR3 is 12 amino acids long. Trimming removed 7 bases from V and 7 bases from J, with 13 bases in between. The CDR3 nucleotides are TGTGCCAGCAAGACCAGGGGTCGGACCCAGTACTTC. Translation: CASKTRGRTQYF.

This clone was detected only a few times. The chain recombines TRBV28 with TRBJ2-7; D perhaps matches TRBD2 (5 bases). The CDR3 consists of 14 residues. Trimming took off 5 bases at V and 0 bases at J, with 11 bases between the two ends. The V gene's germline CDR1 is MDHEN and CDR2 SYDVKM. CDR3: CASSPSGSSYEQYF. DNA of the CDR3: TGTGCCAGCAGTCCGAGCGGTAGCTCCTACGAGCAGTACTTC.

The chain joins TRBV9 to TRBJ2-5, with a possible D match to TRBD1 (6 bases). This CDR3 is built from 15 residues. V lost 2 bases and J lost 5, with 16 bases in between. CDR1 is SGDLS, CDR2 YYNGEE, per germline. The CDR3 reads CASSVHPLQGETQYF. CDR3 nucleotides: TGTGCCAGCAGCGTCCACCCCTTACAGGGCGAGACCCAGTACTTC.

The V call is TRBV18, the J call TRBJ1-3, with TRBD1 as a possible D gene (5 bases). The ends were cut back, 3 bases at V and 2 bases at J, with 17 bases in the middle. The germline V gene encodes CDR1 KGHSH and CDR2 LQKENI. The CDR3 covers 17 residues. The CDR3 sequence: CASSPSVRGPPGNTIYF. The CDR3 nucleotides are TGTGCCAGCTCACCCTCCGTCCGGGGACCTCCTGGAAACACCATATATTTT.

Details on this clone: The same CDR3 can be traced to other DNA sequences in this sample. The chain uses TRBV19 and TRBJ1-2; no reliable D call. CDR3 length equals 19 residues. Looked up from germline, CDR1 is LNHDA and CDR2 is SQIVND (reference sequence). Trimming pared 6 bases from V and 0 bases from J, leaving 26 bases between. CDR3 in amino acids: CASSISFLDPRSANYGYTF. In DNA, the CDR3 is TGTGCCAGTAGCATTTCTTTCCTCGACCCTCGATCTGCTAACTATGGCTACACCTTC.

The CDR3 spells CASSAHPGRGGSNQPQHF. DNA of the CDR3: TGTGCCAGCAGCGCACATCCGGGACGGGGAGGTAGCAATCAGCCCCAGCATTTT. The V call is TRBV7-2, the J call TRBJ1-5; D may be TRBD1 (5 bases). The CDR3 extends over 18 amino acids. V was clipped by 5 bases and J by 0 bases, with 20 bases between them. CDR1 is SGHTA, CDR2 FQGNSA, per germline.

This chain connects TRBV27 to TRBJ2-6; D may be TRBD1 (5 bases). There are 15 residues in the CDR3. CDR1 is MNHEY, CDR2 SMNVEV, per germline (reference sequence). The ends were cut back, 7 bases at V and 0 bases at J, with 10 bases in the middle. CDR3 protein: CASNKQGSGANVLTF. CDR3 DNA sequence: TGTGCCAGCAATAAGCAGGGCTCTGGGGCCAACGTCCTGACTTTC.

The rearrangement uses TRBV5-6 and TRBJ2-4, with D possibly called TRBD1 or TRBD2 (6 bases each). CDR1 and CDR2 from the germline V gene are SGHDT and YYEEEE. V was cut by 7 bases and J by 0 bases, with 14 bases left in between. The CDR3 spans 15 residues. CDR3 DNA sequence: TGTGCCAGCGGGGGGCGGGGTATAGCCAAAAACATTCAGTACTTC. Protein sequence: CASGGRGIAKNIQYF.

The chain links TRBV6-6 to TRBJ1-3; D may be TRBD1 (5 bases). V lost 5 bases and J lost 3, with 8 bases in between. This CDR3 contains 13 residues. Germline V gene sequence: CDR1 MNHNY, CDR2 SVGAGI (reference sequence). CDR3 nucleotides: TGTGCCAGCAGTCGGGACTTTGGAAACACCATATATTTT. Translation gives CASSRDFGNTIYF.

The chain recombines TRBV7-6 with TRBJ1-1, with 7 nucleotides matching TRBD1. Germline V gives CDR1 SGHVS, CDR2 FNYEAQ. V lost 5 bases to trimming and J lost 2 bases; unmatched junction nucleotides: 5. There are 14 residues in the CDR3. Written as DNA, the CDR3 is TGTGCCAGCAGCCCAGCAGGGGGTAACACTGAAGCTTTCTTT. It yields the protein CASSPAGGNTEAFF.

The chain is built from TRBV2 and TRBJ1-2, with TRBD1 matching 8 bases. The trim removed 6 bases at V and 8 bases at J, leaving 11 bases unmatched. The CDR3 totals 14 residues. In germline, CDR1 is SNHLY, CDR2 FYNNEI. CDR3 residues: CASSWTGYNEGYTF. The CDR3 coding sequence is TGTGCCAGCAGCTGGACAGGGTATAATGAAGGCTACACCTTC. Supplemented by reference TRBV2 and TRBJ1-2, the full variable domain reads EPEVTQTPSHQVTQMGQEVILRCVPISNHLYFYWYRQILGQKVEFLVSFYNNEISEKSEIFDDQFSVERPDGSNFTLKIRSTKLEDSAMYFCASSWTGYNEGYTFGSGTRLTVV.

The chain uses TRBV6-1 and TRBJ2-7, with 8 bases aligning to TRBD1. The J segment lost 6 bases and the V segment lost 4 bases, leaving 2 bases of the junction unmatched. CDR3 size: 12 residues. In germline, CDR1 is MNHNS, CDR2 SASEGT. CDR3 amino acids: CASSGDRGEQYF. The CDR3 nucleotides are TGTGCCAGCAGTGGCGACAGGGGCGAGCAGTACTTC.

This chain connects TRBV11-2 to TRBJ1-5; D might be TRBD1 (5 bases). The V end lost 1 base, the J end lost 4 bases, and 11 bases lay between the germline ends. The germline V gene encodes CDR1 SGHAT and CDR2 FQNNGV. The CDR3 contains 15 residues. The CDR3 protein is CASSLVRQLNQPQHF. CDR3 DNA: TGTGCCAGCAGCTTAGTGCGACAGCTTAATCAGCCCCAGCATTTT.

The chain recombines TRBV5-1 with TRBJ2-7; D unresolved. Germline lookup yields CDR1 SGHRS and CDR2 YFSETQ. Trimming left V 4 bases short and J 3 bases short, with 11 bases between. The CDR3 is 13 amino acids. DNA for the CDR3: TGCGCCAGCAGCCCGGAAGGGATCTACGAGCAGTACTTC. Amino acid sequence: CASSPEGIYEQYF.

The chain couples TRBV14 to TRBJ2-7; D may be TRBD1 or TRBD2 (5 bases each). The CDR3 is made up of 13 amino acids. Germline V CDR1 and CDR2: SGHDN, FVKESK. V was pared by 3 bases and J by 10 bases, with 16 bases between. CDR3 residues: CASSQGPERGQYF. DNA for the CDR3: TGTGCCAGCAGCCAGGGGCCCGAGAGGGGACAGTACTTC.

The genes are TRBV11-2 and TRBJ2-5, with D possibly called TRBD1 or TRBD2 (6 bases each). The germline V and J ends were trimmed by 5 bases and 4 bases, with 20 bases remaining between them. The CDR3 contains 16 residues. Germline V gives CDR1 SGHAT, CDR2 FQNNGV. The CDR3 loop reads CASSVFWGKGGETQYF. The CDR3 coding sequence is TGTGCCAGCAGCGTATTTTGGGGCAAGGGGGGAGAGACCCAGTACTTC.

The J gene is TRBJ2-7, the V gene TRBV11-2, with a possible D match to TRBD2 (6 bases). From germline, CDR1 is SGHAT and CDR2 FQNNGV. The CDR3 sequence is 14 residues long. V gave up 5 bases and J gave up 1 base, with 12 bases separating them. DNA for the CDR3: TGTGCCAGCAGCCCAAGACTAGAATCCTACGAGCAGTACTTC. This sequence encodes CASSPRLESYEQYF.

The chain uses TRBV7-2 and TRBJ1-1, with D possibly TRBD1 on 5 matching bases. Germline loops: CDR1 SGHTA, CDR2 FQGNSA. V lost 2 bases, J lost 10 bases, and 11 bases lay in between. The CDR3 sequence is 12 residues long. In DNA form, the CDR3 reads TGTGCCAGCAGCTTAAAGGGGCCCGGAGCTTTCTTT. Translated, it gives CASSLKGPGAFF.

The chain links TRBV5-1 to TRBJ2-4; 10 bases match TRBD1. The V and J ends lost 4 bases and 5 bases, in that order; junction bases with no gene match: 3. Germline CDR1 and CDR2: SGHRS and YFSETQ. This CDR3 comprises 14 residues. The DNA for the CDR3 is TGCGCCAGCAGCACGGGACAGGGGCAAAACATTCAGTACTTC. It translates to CASSTGQGQNIQYF.

The V gene is TRBV7-8, the J gene TRBJ2-6, with TRBD2 matching 10 bases. The V segment lost 5 bases and the J segment 1 base; nucleotides outside the gene matches: 5. The germline gives CDR1 SGHVS, CDR2 FQNEAQ. This CDR3 spans 17 amino acids. CDR3: CASSHAAGGSGANVLTF. In DNA, the CDR3 is TGTGCCAGCAGCCACGCAGCGGGAGGGTCTGGGGCCAACGTCCTGACTTTC.